These 6 T cell receptor beta chains share one sample of origin, sequenced in a study of blood T cell repertoires in COVID-19. Some clones are missing from TCRdb's copy, which holds only in-frame ones; the method was immunoSEQ multiplex PCR. The data contain 250,000 to 350,000 clones, approximately 84% of them singletons. Sequencing was done on a sample of peripheral blood. These receptor sequences come from a person between 65 and 80 years old with COVID-19, enrolled during active disease.

A single count supports this clone. The chain is built from TRBV27 and TRBJ1-3; 9 bases are shared with TRBD1. The CDR3 is made up of 20 amino acids. Germline CDR1 and CDR2: MNHEY and SMNVEV (reference sequence). Trimming at V came to 5 bases and at J to 2 bases, leaving 19 bases not matched to a gene. The CDR3 reads CASSQTGTGKIPVTGNTIYF. For the CDR3, the DNA is TGTGCCAGCAGTCAAACCGGGACAGGGAAAATTCCAGTTACTGGAAACACCATATATTTT.

This chain's CDR3 is CASSLRSGVKNTGELFF. The CDR3 DNA reads as TGTGCCAGCAGCTTACGCAGCGGAGTAAAGAACACCGGGGAGCTGTTTTTT. This rearrangement joins TRBV7-6 to TRBJ2-2, with D tentatively TRBD2 (5 bases). V lost 2 bases, J lost 1 base, and 14 bases lay in between. This CDR3 is 17 amino acids long. Germline-derived CDR1 and CDR2 are SGHVS and FNYEAQ.

V is TRBV6-1 and J is TRBJ1-1, with D possibly TRBD1 on 6 matching bases. Germline CDR1 MNHNS, CDR2 SASEGT. Trimming cost V 3 bases and J 4 bases, with 12 bases left between them. The CDR3 totals 14 residues. The CDR3 reads CASSDLGGGTEAFF. The CDR3 DNA follows: TGTGCCAGCAGTGACCTAGGGGGGGGCACTGAAGCTTTCTTT.

The J gene is TRBJ1-1, the V gene TRBV28, with 9 positions matching TRBD1. This CDR3 comprises 13 residues. Germline V lookup: CDR1 MDHEN, CDR2 SYDVKM. The junction had 9 bases not matched to a gene; V was cut back by 4 bases and J by 12 bases. The CDR3 region has the DNA TGTGCCAGCAGTTACCCGGGACAGGGCCTGTCTTTCTTT. It encodes CASSYPGQGLSFF.

This sequence joins TRBV6-1 and TRBJ1-5; D gene ambiguous. Germline V CDR1 and CDR2: MNHNS, SASEGT. V dropped 5 bases and J dropped 2 bases, with 13 bases sitting between them. This CDR3 contains 15 residues. CDR3 bases: TGTGCCAGCAGTTCCGACGGCCAGGGCAATCAGCCCCAGCATTTT. Translating gives CASSSDGQGNQPQHF.

The chain recombines TRBV4-2 with TRBJ2-1, with D perhaps matching TRBD2 (6 bases). In germline, CDR1 is LGHNA, CDR2 YNFKEQ. The CDR3 sequence is 16 residues long. Between the trimmed V and J ends, which lost 4 bases and 7 bases, there was a span of 20 bases. The CDR3 nucleotides read TGTGCCAGCAGCCCCACGACCTCTCCTGGGGGGAATGAGCAGTTCTTC. Its translation is CASSPTTSPGGNEQFF.